This T cell receptor beta chain was sequenced during a study of blood T cell repertoires in COVID-19. Study-wide background: Nucleic acid was either cDNA or gDNA, and it came from T cells, B-cell-depleted T cells, or PBMCs.

Libraries were prepared by immunoSEQ multiplex PCR; TCRdb keeps only in-frame clonotypes and omits some of them. The sample carries around 250,000 clones, around 86% recorded once. Looked up from germline, CDR1 is ENHRY and CDR2 is SYGVKD. The V and J ends lost 0 bases and 0 bases, in that order; junction bases with no gene match: 4. The CDR3 consists of 17 residues. The V and J genes are TRBV10-3 and TRBJ2-1, with 8 bases matching TRBD2. The source is a woman aged 45-65 years who had recovered from COVID-19. Input material: PBMCs or T cells enriched from blood (not recorded which). CDR3 nucleotide sequence: TGTGCCATCAGTGAGTCGGCGGGAGGCCCCTCCTACAATGAGCAGTTCTTC. Protein product: CAISESAGGPSYNEQFF.